This T cell receptor beta chain was captured in a study of blood T cell repertoires in COVID-19. Across the whole study: The United States, Italy and Spain provided the acute and convalescent COVID-19 samples. PBMCs, B-cell-depleted T cells, or T cells provided the cDNA or gDNA that made up the material.

Authors' processing steps: Using reference gene primer amplification, nucleated cell counts were estimated. Here immunoSEQ multiplex PCR was the method, and the copy in TCRdb shows in-frame clones only, minus some. V, J and clone size are taken as reported in that table, and D and trimming were inferred from the DNA itself. Found here are about 240,000 clones, just under 85% of them singletons; the top ten hold around 6.4%. From germline, CDR1 is SGHTA and CDR2 FQGTGA. This CDR3 has 15 amino acids. The V end was cut by 5 bases, the J end by 4 bases, with 14 bases between. The TCR comes from a woman in her sixties with active or convalescent COVID-19. Material: peripheral blood. This rearrangement joins TRBV7-3 to TRBJ2-2; TRBD2 might be the D (6 bases). CDR3 sequence: CASSLLSGVTGELFF. As DNA, the CDR3 is TGTGCCAGCAGCCTACTTAGCGGAGTCACCGGGGAGCTGTTTTTT.